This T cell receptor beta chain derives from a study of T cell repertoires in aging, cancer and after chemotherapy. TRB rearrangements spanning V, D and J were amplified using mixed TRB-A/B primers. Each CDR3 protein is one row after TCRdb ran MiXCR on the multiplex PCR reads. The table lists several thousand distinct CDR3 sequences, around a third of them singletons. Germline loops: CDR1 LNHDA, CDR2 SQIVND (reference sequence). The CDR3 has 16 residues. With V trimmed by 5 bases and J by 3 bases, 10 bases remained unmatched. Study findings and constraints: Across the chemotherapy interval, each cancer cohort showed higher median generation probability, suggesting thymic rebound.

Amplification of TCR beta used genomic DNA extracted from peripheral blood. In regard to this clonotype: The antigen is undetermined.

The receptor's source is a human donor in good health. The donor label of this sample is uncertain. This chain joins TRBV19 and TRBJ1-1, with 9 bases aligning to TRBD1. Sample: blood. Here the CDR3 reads CASSRTQGAGDTEAFF. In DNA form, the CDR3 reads TGTGCCAGTAGTCGGACACAGGGGGCGGGGGACACTGAAGCTTTCTTT.